Below are 25 T cell receptor beta chains sequenced from a single sample in a study of blood T cell repertoires in COVID-19. Measured with immunoSEQ multiplex PCR; TCRdb has only the in-frame clones, and not every one. The table shows 50,000 to 60,000 clones, with less than 90% occurring only once. The sample taken for sequencing was peripheral blood. Receptor source: a human donor in a cohort sampled during active COVID-19.

This clone came up once. V usage is TRBV28 and J usage is TRBJ1-3, with 9 bases lining up with TRBD1. This CDR3 is built from 13 residues. V lost 7 bases, J lost 7 bases, and 5 bases stayed unmatched. The V gene's germline CDR1 is MDHEN and CDR2 SYDVKM. CDR3 sequence (DNA): TGTGCCAGCATTACAGGGGGCGCGAACACCATATATTTT. Its translation: CASITGGANTIYF.

V is TRBV27 and J is TRBJ2-3; 10 bases are a match to TRBD2. CDR3 length: 17 amino acids. Germline CDR1 and CDR2: MNHEY and SMNVEV (reference sequence). V dropped 0 bases and J dropped 3; count of bases not matched to a gene: 6. CDR3 bases: TGTGCCAGCAGTTTATCGAGGCTAGCGGGAGTTACAGATACGCAGTATTTT. Its protein is CASSLSRLAGVTDTQYF.

This chain uses TRBV28 with TRBJ1-4, with D maybe TRBD1 (6 bases). V was trimmed by 2 bases and J by 8 bases, leaving 15 bases between them. The germline V gene has CDR1 MDHEN and CDR2 SYDVKM. This CDR3 comprises 15 residues. The CDR3 bases are TGTGCCAGCAGTTTAGGAGGACAGAGAGGAGAAAAACTGTTTTTT. Its protein is CASSLGGQRGEKLFF.

The CDR3 DNA is TGTGCCTGGCGGGGGGCCGAAGATACGCAGTATTTT. Translation gives CAWRGAEDTQYF. The chain combines TRBV30 with TRBJ2-3; D is possibly TRBD2 (7 bases). Germline V gene sequence: CDR1 GTSNPN, CDR2 SVGIG (reference sequence). CDR3 length equals 12 residues. V was pared by 5 bases and J by 5 bases, with 11 bases between.

The gene calls are TRBV19 and TRBJ2-2, with 11 nucleotides matching TRBD2. CDR3 length equals 18 residues. J was trimmed by 1 base and V by 3 bases; bases with no gene match: 7. Germline V gene sequence: CDR1 LNHDA, CDR2 SQIVND (reference sequence). The CDR3 region is CASSMRLAGTLNTGELFF. CDR3 bases: TGTGCCAGTAGTATGAGACTAGCGGGGACCTTGAACACCGGGGAGCTGTTTTTT.

This clone turned up a few times. The chain employs TRBV3-1 (or the pseudogene TRBV3-2) and TRBJ2-7; tentatively, D is TRBD1 (5 bases). Trimming removed 4 bases from V and 4 bases from J, with 8 bases in between. The CDR3 runs to 12 residues. Germline V gene lookup returns CDR1 LGHDT and CDR2 YNNKEL (reference sequence). CDR3 DNA sequence: TGTGCCAGCAGCCCCGACAGATACGAGCAGTACTTC. Translating it yields CASSPDRYEQYF.

This clone has only a few counts. V is TRBV2 and J is TRBJ2-3; no firm D call. Germline CDR1 SNHLY, CDR2 FYNNEI. Trimming cost V 8 bases and J 0 bases, with 15 bases left between them. The CDR3 spans 15 residues. The CDR3 sequence: CASLRGNPSTDTQYF. In DNA form, the CDR3 reads TGTGCCAGCCTCCGAGGAAATCCGAGCACAGATACGCAGTATTTT. The variable domain in full, completed from reference TRBV2 and TRBJ2-3, reads EPEVTQTPSHQVTQMGQEVILRCVPISNHLYFYWYRQILGQKVEFLVSFYNNEISEKSEIFDDQFSVERPDGSNFTLKIRSTKLEDSAMYFCASLRGNPSTDTQYFGPGTRLTVL.

The chain recombines TRBV18 with TRBJ2-3; 14 nucleotides line up with TRBD2. V gave up 6 bases and J gave up 4 bases; unmatched junction bases: 6. Per germline, CDR1 KGHSH and CDR2 LQKENI. The CDR3 spans 16 residues. DNA of the CDR3: TGTGCCAGCTCTCGGACTAGCGGGAGGCTCCCAGATACGCAGTATTTT. Amino acid sequence: CASSRTSGRLPDTQYF.

The rearrangement links TRBV2 to TRBJ2-5; D perhaps matches TRBD2 (6 bases). V lost 5 bases to trimming and J lost 2 bases, with 9 bases between them. Per germline, CDR1 SNHLY and CDR2 FYNNEI. CDR3 length equals 13 residues. CDR3 in amino acids: CASSRTKQETQYF. The CDR3 DNA is TGTGCCAGCAGTAGGACTAAACAAGAGACCCAGTACTTC.

The gene calls are TRBV7-9 and TRBJ2-7; 13 nucleotides agree with TRBD2. Germline CDR1 and CDR2: SEHNR and FQNEAQ (reference sequence). This CDR3 contains 14 residues. The junction had 6 bases not matched to a gene; V was cut back by 1 base and J by 12 bases. The chain's CDR3 is CASSLELAGGPWYF. The CDR3 nucleotides read TGTGCCAGCAGCTTAGAACTAGCGGGGGGGCCTTGGTACTTC.

The chain joins TRBV5-1 to TRBJ2-2, with 8 bases lining up with TRBD1. With V trimmed by 4 bases and J by 4 bases, 9 bases remained unmatched. The CDR3 has 16 amino acids. Germline V gene sequence: CDR1 SGHRS, CDR2 YFSETQ. This CDR3 reads CASSTTRGPGTGELFF. The DNA of the CDR3 is TGCGCCAGCAGCACCACCAGGGGGCCTGGCACCGGGGAGCTGTTTTTT.

The CDR3: CASSLLAGAGDEQFF. The CDR3 DNA reads TGCGCCAGCAGCCTTCTAGCGGGAGCTGGGGATGAGCAGTTCTTC. The chain links TRBV5-1 to TRBJ2-1; 10 bases fit TRBD2. Germline CDR1 reads SGHRS; CDR2 reads YFSETQ. V dropped 4 bases and J dropped 8; count of bases not matched to a gene: 9. CDR3 length equals 15 residues.

The genes are TRBV7-6 and TRBJ2-5; possible D gene TRBD2, 6 bases. This CDR3 has 14 amino acids. Germline CDR1 reads SGHVS; CDR2 reads FNYEAQ. V was clipped by 5 bases and J by 8 bases, with 18 bases between them. This CDR3 is CASSISGGLETQYF. The CDR3 coding sequence is TGTGCCAGCAGCATTAGCGGAGGGTTGGAAACCCAGTACTTC.

This clone was observed a single time. The V gene is TRBV23-1, the J gene TRBJ2-7, with D perhaps matching TRBD1 (5 bases). TRBV23-1 is designated an ORF whose function remains uncertain. Trimming removed 6 bases at V and 7 bases at J, with 13 bases between. The CDR3 contains 12 residues. The CDR3 loop is CASSLRDGEQYV. The CDR3 nucleotides read TGCGCCAGCAGCCTCAGGGATGGAGAGCAGTACGTC.

V usage is TRBV3-1 (or the pseudogene TRBV3-2) and J usage is TRBJ2-7; D remains ambiguous. The V end lost 0 bases, the J end lost 3 bases, and 15 bases lay between the germline ends. The CDR3 consists of 16 residues. Germline CDR1 reads LGHDT; CDR2 reads YNNKEL (reference sequence). The CDR3 DNA reads TGTGCCAGCAGCCAAGAGAGGCAATACAACAACTACGAGCAGTACTTC. The encoded protein is CASSQERQYNNYEQYF.

This chain joins TRBV29-1 and TRBJ2-1, with unresolved D. From germline, CDR1 is SQVTM and CDR2 ANQGSEA. Trimming cost V 4 bases and J 4 bases, with 11 bases left between them. CDR3 length: 13 amino acids. The CDR3 here is CSVGSALYNEQFF. In DNA, the CDR3 is TGCAGCGTTGGCTCCGCGCTATACAATGAGCAGTTCTTC.

CDR3 residues: CASSLLDRRGDTEAFF. CDR3 nucleotide sequence: TGTGCCAGCAGTTTATTGGACAGGCGAGGGGACACTGAAGCTTTCTTT. The rearrangement uses TRBV28 and TRBJ1-1; 7 nucleotides agree with TRBD1. Per germline, CDR1 MDHEN and CDR2 SYDVKM. The CDR3 runs to 16 residues. V lost 1 base to trimming and J lost 3 bases; unmatched junction nucleotides: 8.

The chain is built from TRBV5-4 and TRBJ2-3; the D gene is possibly TRBD1 (8 bases). Germline V CDR1 and CDR2: SGHNT, YYREEE (reference sequence). There are 17 residues in the CDR3. Trimming removed 4 bases from V and 2 bases from J, with 20 bases in between. DNA of the CDR3: TGTGCCAGCAGCCCCGGACAGGGCGGGGGAAACACAGATACGCAGTATTTT. This gives the protein CASSPGQGGGNTDTQYF.

V gene TRBV7-9 combines with J gene TRBJ2-2; 8 bases fit TRBD2. The trim removed 1 base at V and 2 bases at J, leaving 6 bases unmatched. Germline CDR1 is SEHNR and CDR2 is FQNEAQ (reference sequence). The CDR3 is 17 residues long. DNA of the CDR3: TGTGCCAGCAGCTTAGATCGAAGCGGGAGAAACACCGGGGAGCTGTTTTTT. Amino acid sequence: CASSLDRSGRNTGELFF.

This clone was detected once. This chain links TRBV10-2 with TRBJ2-1, with 8 bases lining up with TRBD1. The CDR3 loop spans 15 amino acids. Germline CDR1 is WSHSY and CDR2 is SAAADI. V lost 2 bases to trimming and J lost 8 bases; unmatched junction nucleotides: 8. The CDR3 here is CASSEGDRGSYEQFF. The CDR3 DNA sequence: TGCGCCAGCAGTGAGGGAGACAGGGGTTCGTATGAGCAGTTCTTC.

The chain employs TRBV28 and TRBJ1-3, with TRBD1 as a possible D gene (6 bases). The germline gives CDR1 MDHEN, CDR2 SYDVKM. Trimming stripped 6 bases from V and 0 bases from J, with 12 bases between. The CDR3 is 15 residues long. The CDR3 DNA reads as TGTGCCAGCAGCCGTACAGGGAGCTCTGGAAACACCATATATTTT. Amino acids: CASSRTGSSGNTIYF.

V and J are TRBV19 and TRBJ1-1; TRBD1 matches at 8 bases. The CDR3 contains 14 residues. Losses at the gene ends were 7 bases for V and 5 bases for J; bases not matched to a gene: 9. In germline, CDR1 is LNHDA, CDR2 SQIVND (reference sequence). CDR3 loop: CASKAGGAVTEAFF. In nucleotides, the CDR3 is TGTGCCAGTAAAGCAGGGGGCGCGGTGACTGAAGCTTTCTTT.

The chain recombines TRBV7-8 with TRBJ1-2; 10 nucleotides line up with TRBD1. The CDR3 loop spans 17 amino acids. Germline CDR1 and CDR2: SGHVS and FQNEAQ. The V and J ends lost 1 base and 8 bases, in that order; junction bases with no gene match: 13. The CDR3 sequence is CASSLVFTGQGYGGYTF. The DNA for the CDR3 is TGTGCCAGCAGCTTAGTTTTTACGGGACAGGGGTATGGAGGCTACACCTTC.

The chain links TRBV29-1 to TRBJ2-7; D perhaps matches TRBD1 (5 bases). The CDR3 is 13 residues long. Trimming stripped 4 bases from V and 3 bases from J, with 13 bases between. Per the germline V gene, CDR1 is SQVTM and CDR2 is ANQGSEA. This CDR3 is CSVVPMTDYEQYF. CDR3 sequence (DNA): TGCAGCGTTGTGCCCATGACAGACTACGAGCAGTACTTC.

The chain is built from TRBV20-1 and TRBJ2-5; 8 bases are a match to TRBD2. V was pared by 3 bases and J by 1 base, with 7 bases of the junction left unmatched. The CDR3 is 15 residues long. Germline V lookup: CDR1 DFQATT, CDR2 SNEGSKA (reference sequence). CDR3 sequence: CSASPGGEPQETQYF. The CDR3 coding sequence is TGCAGTGCTAGTCCGGGGGGGGAGCCCCAAGAGACCCAGTACTTC.